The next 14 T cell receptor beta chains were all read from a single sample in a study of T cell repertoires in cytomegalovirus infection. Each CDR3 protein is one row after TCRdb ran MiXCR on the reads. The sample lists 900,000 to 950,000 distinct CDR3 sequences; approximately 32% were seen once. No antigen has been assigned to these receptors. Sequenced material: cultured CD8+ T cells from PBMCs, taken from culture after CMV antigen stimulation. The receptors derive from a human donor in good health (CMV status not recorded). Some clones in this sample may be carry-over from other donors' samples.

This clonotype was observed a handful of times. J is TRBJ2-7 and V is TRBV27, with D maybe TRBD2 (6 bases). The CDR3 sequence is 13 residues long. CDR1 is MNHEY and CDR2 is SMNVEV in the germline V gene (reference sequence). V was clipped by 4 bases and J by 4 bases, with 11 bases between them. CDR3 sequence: CASSSGAGYEQYF. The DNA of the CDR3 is TGTGCCAGCAGTTCGGGAGCAGGGTACGAGCAGTACTTC.

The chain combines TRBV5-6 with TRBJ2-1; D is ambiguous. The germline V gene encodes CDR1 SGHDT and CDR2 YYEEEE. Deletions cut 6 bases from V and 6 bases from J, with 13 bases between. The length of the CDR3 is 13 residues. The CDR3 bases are TGTGCCAGCAACTTCCGAGGCCCCAATGAGCAGTTCTTC. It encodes CASNFRGPNEQFF.

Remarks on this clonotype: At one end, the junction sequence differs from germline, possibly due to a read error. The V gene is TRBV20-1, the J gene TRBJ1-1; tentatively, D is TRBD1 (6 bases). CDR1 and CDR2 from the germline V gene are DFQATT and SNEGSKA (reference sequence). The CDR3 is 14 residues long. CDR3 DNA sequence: TGTAGTGCTATTCTTTTTGGGGACACGACTGAAGCTTTCTTT. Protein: CSAILFGDTTEAFF.

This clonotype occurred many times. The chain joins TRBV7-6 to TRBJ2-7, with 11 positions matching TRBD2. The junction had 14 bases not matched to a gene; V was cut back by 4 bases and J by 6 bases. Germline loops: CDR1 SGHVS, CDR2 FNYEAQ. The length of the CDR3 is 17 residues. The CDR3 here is CASSSRRGLAGYSEQYV. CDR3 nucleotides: TGTGCCAGCAGCTCACGCCGAGGACTAGCGGGCTACAGCGAGCAGTACGTC.

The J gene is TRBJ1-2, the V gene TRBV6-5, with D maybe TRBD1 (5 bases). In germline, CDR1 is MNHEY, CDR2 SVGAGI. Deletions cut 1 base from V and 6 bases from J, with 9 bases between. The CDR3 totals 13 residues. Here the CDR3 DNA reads TGTGCCAGCAGTTACTTCCGACAGCATGGCTACACCTTC. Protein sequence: CASSYFRQHGYTF.

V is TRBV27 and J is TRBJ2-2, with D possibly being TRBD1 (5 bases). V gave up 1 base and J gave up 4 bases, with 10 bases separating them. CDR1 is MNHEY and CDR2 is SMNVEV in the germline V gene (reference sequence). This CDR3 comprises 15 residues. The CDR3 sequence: CASSLWRQRTGELFF. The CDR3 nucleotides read TGTGCCAGCAGTTTATGGCGACAGCGCACCGGGGAGCTGTTTTTT.

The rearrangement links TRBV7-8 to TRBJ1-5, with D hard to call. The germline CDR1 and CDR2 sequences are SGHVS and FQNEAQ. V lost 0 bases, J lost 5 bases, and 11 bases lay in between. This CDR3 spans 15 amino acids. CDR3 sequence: CASSLATAGYQPQHF. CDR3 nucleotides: TGTGCCAGCAGCTTAGCTACCGCAGGCTATCAGCCCCAGCATTTT.

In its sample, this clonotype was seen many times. CDR3 DNA: TGTGCCAGCAGCCGACTAGCGGACCTCCAAGAGACCCAGTACTTC. Translating it yields CASSRLADLQETQYF. This chain links TRBV7-6 with TRBJ2-5; 9 nucleotides match TRBD2. Unmatched junction bases numbered 5, after V lost 5 bases and J lost 1 base. From germline, CDR1 is SGHVS and CDR2 FNYEAQ. The CDR3 is 15 residues long.

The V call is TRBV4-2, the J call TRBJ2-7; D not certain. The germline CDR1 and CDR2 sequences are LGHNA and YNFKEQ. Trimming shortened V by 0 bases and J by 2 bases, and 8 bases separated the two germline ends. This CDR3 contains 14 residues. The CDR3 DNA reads TGTGCCAGCAGCCAAGAAAGGGCGACCTACGAGCAGTACTTC. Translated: CASSQERATYEQYF.

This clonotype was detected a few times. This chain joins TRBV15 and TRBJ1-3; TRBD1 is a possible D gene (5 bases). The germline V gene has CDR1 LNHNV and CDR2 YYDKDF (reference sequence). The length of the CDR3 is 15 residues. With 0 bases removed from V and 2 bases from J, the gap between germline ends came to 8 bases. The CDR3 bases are TGTGCCACCAGCAGAGATATGGGGCCTGGAAACACCATATATTTT. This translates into CATSRDMGPGNTIYF. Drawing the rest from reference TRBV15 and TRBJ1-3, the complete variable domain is DAMVIQNPRYQVTQFGKPVTLSCSQTLNHNVMYWYQQKSSQAPKLLFHYYDKDFNNEADTPDNFQSRRPNTSFCFLDIRSPGLGDTAMYLCATSRDMGPGNTIYFGEGSWLTVV.

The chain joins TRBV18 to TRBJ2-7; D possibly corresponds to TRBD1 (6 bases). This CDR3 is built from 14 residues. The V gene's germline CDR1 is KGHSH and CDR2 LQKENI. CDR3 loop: CTSSPTGQRYEQYV. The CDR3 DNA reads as TGTACCAGCTCACCAACCGGACAGCGATACGAGCAGTACGTC.

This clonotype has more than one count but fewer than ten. Here the CDR3 reads CASSPAETGEETQYF. The CDR3 DNA follows: TGCGCCAGCAGCCCCGCCGAGACAGGAGAAGAGACCCAGTACTTC. The chain combines TRBV4-1 with TRBJ2-5; possibly TRBD1 for D (6 bases). This CDR3 comprises 15 residues. V was trimmed by 4 bases and J by 3 bases, leaving 15 bases between them. Looked up from germline, CDR1 is MGHRA and CDR2 is YSYEKL.

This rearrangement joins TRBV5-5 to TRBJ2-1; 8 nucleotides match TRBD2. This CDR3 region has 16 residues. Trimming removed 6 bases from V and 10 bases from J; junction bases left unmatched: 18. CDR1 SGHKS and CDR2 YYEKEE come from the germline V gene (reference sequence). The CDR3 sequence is CASIAPAGGSFEEQFF. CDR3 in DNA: TGTGCCAGCATCGCACCGGCGGGGGGTTCCTTCGAGGAGCAGTTCTTC. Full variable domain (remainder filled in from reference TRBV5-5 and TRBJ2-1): DAGVTQSPTHLIKTRGQQVTLRCSPISGHKSVSWYQQVLGQGPQFIFQYYEKEERGRGNFPDRFSARQFPNYSSELNVNALLLGDSALYLCASIAPAGGSFEEQFFGPGTRLTVL.

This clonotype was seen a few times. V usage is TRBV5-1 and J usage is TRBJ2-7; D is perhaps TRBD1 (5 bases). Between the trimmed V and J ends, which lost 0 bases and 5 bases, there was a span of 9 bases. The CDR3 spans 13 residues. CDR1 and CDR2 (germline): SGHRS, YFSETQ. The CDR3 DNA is TGCGCCAGCAGCTTGGAGGGGTGGGACGAGCAGTACTTC. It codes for CASSLEGWDEQYF.